The 29 T cell receptor beta chains below come from one sample, sequenced in a study of cytotoxic CD8 clonotypes in ibrutinib-treated CLL. The table came from immunoSEQ multiplex PCR; TCRdb's copy has only in-frame clones and leaves some out. The sample carries some 150,000 clones, approximately 77% recorded once. Sequencing used PBMCs, obtained after 12 months of ibrutinib treatment. The receptors were gathered from a human donor with chronic lymphocytic leukemia.

V usage is TRBV5-6 and J usage is TRBJ1-6; D remains ambiguous. Trimming left V 4 bases short and J 5 bases short, with 19 bases between. Germline CDR1 and CDR2: SGHDT and YYEEEE. CDR3 size: 17 residues. The CDR3 sequence: CASSLRRGSINNSPLHF. CDR3 nucleotide sequence: TGTGCCAGCAGCCTACGGCGAGGGAGTATTAATAATTCACCCCTCCACTTT.

This clone is a singleton in its sample. This chain joins TRBV27 and TRBJ2-7; D is ambiguous. The CDR3 consists of 13 residues. The V and J ends lost 6 bases and 3 bases respectively, with 12 bases between them. Germline V gene data show CDR1 as MNHEY and CDR2 as SMNVEV (reference sequence). The CDR3 loop is CASRLTPHYEQYF. CDR3 DNA: TGTGCCAGCAGACTTACACCACACTACGAGCAGTACTTC.

The J gene is TRBJ1-1, the V gene TRBV7-8, with D uncertain. Looked up from germline, CDR1 is SGHVS and CDR2 is FQNEAQ. The V and J ends lost 1 base and 3 bases respectively, with 6 bases between them. The length of the CDR3 is 13 residues. The chain's CDR3 is CASSLVWDTEAFF. CDR3 nucleotides: TGTGCCAGCAGCTTAGTATGGGACACTGAAGCTTTCTTT.

V gene TRBV7-3 combines with J gene TRBJ2-1; D is ambiguous. The V end was cut by 5 bases, the J end by 6 bases, with 8 bases between. The CDR3 contains 12 residues. Looked up from germline, CDR1 is SGHTA and CDR2 is FQGTGA. CDR3 sequence (DNA): TGTGCCAGCAGCCTGAACGCCAATGAGCAGTTCTTC. Translated, it gives CASSLNANEQFF. Together with reference TRBV7-3 and TRBJ2-1, the CDR3 gives the full variable domain: GAGVSQTPSNKVTEKGKYVELRCDPISGHTALYWYRQSLGQGPEFLIYFQGTGAADDSGLPNDRFFAVRPEGSVSTLKIQRTERGDSAVYLCASSLNANEQFFGPGTRLTVL.

The CDR3 sequence is CASSVNKYTGELFF. The CDR3 nucleotides are TGTGCCAGCAGCGTTAACAAATACACCGGGGAGCTGTTTTTT. The gene calls are TRBV9 and TRBJ2-2, with D unclear. The V and J ends lost 2 bases and 3 bases respectively, with 8 bases between them. CDR1 is SGDLS and CDR2 is YYNGEE in the germline V gene. This CDR3 has 14 residues.

The chain recombines TRBV4-2 with TRBJ2-5, with 7 bases matching TRBD1. This CDR3 region has 18 residues. In germline, CDR1 is LGHNA, CDR2 YNFKEQ. Trimming took 7 bases from V and 2 from J; bases not matched to a gene: 19. CDR3 protein: CASTKNRGQNFDQETQYF. In nucleotides, the CDR3 is TGTGCCAGCACCAAAAACCGGGGACAGAACTTCGATCAAGAGACCCAGTACTTC.

The CDR3 DNA follows: TGTGCCAGCAGCTTCACAGGGGGAACCACTTACGAGCAGTACTTC. This codes for CASSFTGGTTYEQYF. The chain links TRBV11-3 to TRBJ2-7; 8 positions agree with TRBD1. Germline V lookup: CDR1 SGHNT, CDR2 YENEEA. V was clipped by 3 bases and J by 4 bases; unmatched bases: 8. There are 15 residues in the CDR3.

Concerning this clone itself: This CDR3 is also generated by other DNA sequences in the sample. The V and J genes are TRBV15 and TRBJ2-2; no reliable D call. V lost 2 bases and J 0 bases, leaving 13 bases between the germline ends. Looked up from germline, CDR1 is LNHNV and CDR2 is YYDKDF (reference sequence). The CDR3 length is 17 residues. The DNA for the CDR3 is TGTGCCACCAGCAGAATGCCCGGAACAACGAACACCGGGGAGCTGTTTTTT. This codes for CATSRMPGTTNTGELFF.

This chain uses TRBV11-3 with TRBJ2-1, with D perhaps matching TRBD1 (6 bases). Per the germline V gene, CDR1 is SGHNT and CDR2 is YENEEA. The V and J ends lost 5 bases and 10 bases respectively, with 12 bases between them. This CDR3 spans 12 amino acids. The CDR3 nucleotides read TGTGCCAGCAGCACGGGACAAACCGAGCAGTTCTTC. Its protein product is CASSTGQTEQFF.

The chain has TRBV5-1 and TRBJ1-3; no clear D gene. Trimming took 0 bases from V and 0 from J, leaving 4 bases between them. CDR3 length: 14 amino acids. Germline V gives CDR1 SGHRS, CDR2 YFSETQ. The chain's CDR3 is CASSLGYSGNTIYF. Here the CDR3 DNA reads TGCGCCAGCAGCTTGGGGTACTCTGGAAACACCATATATTTT. The whole variable domain, filled in from reference TRBV5-1 and TRBJ1-3, reads KAGVTQTPRYLIKTRGQQVTLSCSPISGHRSVSWYQQTPGQGLQFLFEYFSETQRNKGNFPGRFSGRQFSNSRSEMNVSTLELGDSALYLCASSLGYSGNTIYFGEGSWLTVV.

The chain joins TRBV13 to TRBJ2-2; 8 bases are a match to TRBD1. CDR1 is PRHDT, CDR2 FYEKMQ, per germline (reference sequence). CDR3 size: 16 residues. The trim removed 5 bases at V and 6 bases at J, leaving 11 bases unmatched. DNA of the CDR3: TGTGCCAGCAGCCTTCGGACAGGGTGGGACCCCGGGGAGCTGTTTTTT. It codes for CASSLRTGWDPGELFF.

This chain joins TRBV27 and TRBJ2-7; 7 bases agree with TRBD2. The CDR3 has 14 residues. Looked up from germline, CDR1 is MNHEY and CDR2 is SMNVEV (reference sequence). With 4 bases clipped from V and 3 bases from J, the junction kept 6 bases outside the gene matches. DNA of the CDR3: TGTGCCAGCAGTTCGGGGGGAACTAACTACGAGCAGTACTTC. Translated, it gives CASSSGGTNYEQYF.

Ten or more counts support this clone. J is TRBJ2-7 and V is TRBV9; D remains ambiguous. This CDR3 has 15 amino acids. Germline V gives CDR1 SGDLS, CDR2 YYNGEE. V dropped 3 bases and J dropped 1 base, with 14 bases sitting between them. CDR3 DNA sequence: TGTGCCAGCAGCGCAGCGAGGTCCGGGTCCTACGAGCAGTACTTC. Encoded protein: CASSAARSGSYEQYF.

As DNA, the CDR3 is TGTGCCAGCAGCTTAGCCGGGACAGGTTACACAGATACGCAGTATTTT. Protein sequence: CASSLAGTGYTDTQYF. The V and J genes are TRBV7-9 and TRBJ2-3; 8 bases agree with TRBD1. The V gene's germline CDR1 is SEHNR and CDR2 FQNEAQ (reference sequence). This CDR3 contains 16 residues. Losses at the gene ends were 0 bases for V and 2 bases for J; bases not matched to a gene: 4.

The J gene is TRBJ1-2, the V gene TRBV29-1; 9 positions agree with TRBD1. The CDR3 is made up of 12 amino acids. Germline V gene sequence: CDR1 SQVTM, CDR2 ANQGSEA. The trim removed 7 bases at V and 8 bases at J, leaving 8 bases unmatched. DNA for the CDR3: TGCAGCGCTACGACAGGGGGTGGCGGCTACACCTTC. It encodes CSATTGGGGYTF.

A few counts support this clone. The chain links TRBV7-2 to TRBJ1-5; a possible D gene is TRBD1 (6 bases). Germline V gene data show CDR1 as SGHTA and CDR2 as FQGNSA. This CDR3 region has 16 residues. V shed 4 bases and J shed 6 bases, with 19 bases lying between them. CDR3 loop: CASSSVGVGAGQPQHF. In DNA, the CDR3 is TGTGCCAGCAGCTCCGTGGGGGTGGGGGCTGGTCAGCCCCAGCATTTT. The variable domain in full, with the rest retrieved from reference TRBV7-2 and TRBJ1-5, is GAGVSQSPSNKVTEKGKDVELRCDPISGHTALYWYRQSLGQGLEFLIYFQGNSAPDKSGLPSDRFSAERTGGSVSTLTIQRTQQEDSAVYLCASSSVGVGAGQPQHFGDGTRLSIL.

This clone showed up just once. This rearrangement joins TRBV19 to TRBJ1-2, with D tentatively TRBD1 (5 bases). The germline V gene encodes CDR1 LNHDA and CDR2 SQIVND (reference sequence). The CDR3 consists of 13 residues. Trimming pared 3 bases from V and 5 bases from J, leaving 10 bases between. The CDR3 region has the DNA TGTGCCAGTAGTATCCGGGACCGTTATGGCTACACCTTC. Amino acids: CASSIRDRYGYTF.

The genes are TRBV5-1 and TRBJ1-5; the D gene is possibly TRBD1 (5 bases). The CDR3 is made up of 16 amino acids. Trimming cost V 1 base and J 6 bases, with 17 bases left between them. Germline V CDR1 and CDR2: SGHRS, YFSETQ. DNA for the CDR3: TGCGCCAGCAGCTTGAACCAAGTTGGGACTGGTCAGCCCCAGCATTTT. Translated: CASSLNQVGTGQPQHF.

This chain links TRBV28 with TRBJ2-7, with 9 bases that match TRBD2. The V gene's germline CDR1 is MDHEN and CDR2 SYDVKM. V shed 6 bases, J shed 2 bases, and the junction held 5 bases outside the gene matches. The CDR3 loop spans 14 amino acids. Here the CDR3 DNA reads TGTGCCAGCAGACCACCTAGCGGGGCCTACGAGCAGTACTTC. This translates into CASRPPSGAYEQYF.

The chain has TRBV6-4 and TRBJ1-1; a possible D gene is TRBD1 (5 bases). Trimming cost V 0 bases and J 8 bases, with 19 bases left between them. This CDR3 has 16 residues. Germline V gene lookup returns CDR1 MRHNA and CDR2 SNTAGT. The chain's CDR3 is CASSDSTEVGEGEAFF. In DNA form, the CDR3 reads TGTGCCAGCAGTGACTCCACTGAGGTGGGGGAGGGGGAAGCTTTCTTT.

This clone was seen only a few times. The rearrangement uses TRBV7-8 and TRBJ1-1; D is undetermined. The CDR3 runs 14 residues. Trimming shortened V by 4 bases and J by 0 bases, and 9 bases separated the two germline ends. Germline loops: CDR1 SGHVS, CDR2 FQNEAQ. This chain's CDR3 is CASSSRGLNTEAFF. The CDR3 DNA follows: TGTGCCAGCAGCTCTCGCGGCTTGAACACTGAAGCTTTCTTT.

The chain uses TRBV5-1 and TRBJ1-1; D unclear. This CDR3 region has 17 residues. From germline, CDR1 is SGHRS and CDR2 YFSETQ. With 0 bases removed from V and 1 base from J, the gap between germline ends came to 16 bases. The CDR3 region has the DNA TGCGCCAGCAGCTTGGCCGGGTTTGTGGTTAAGAACACTGAAGCTTTCTTT. As protein: CASSLAGFVVKNTEAFF.

The chain has TRBV5-4 and TRBJ2-2; 11 bases are shared with TRBD1. V lost 1 base to trimming and J lost 2 bases; unmatched junction nucleotides: 4. The CDR3 spans 17 residues. The germline V gene encodes CDR1 SGHNT and CDR2 YYREEE (reference sequence). Here the CDR3 DNA reads TGTGCCAGCAGCTTGAGGACAGGGGGCACCAACACCGGGGAGCTGTTTTTT. Translated: CASSLRTGGTNTGELFF.

This rearrangement joins TRBV6-4 to TRBJ2-5, with 10 bases lining up with TRBD2. V lost 5 bases to trimming and J lost 1 base; unmatched junction nucleotides: 10. The CDR3 has 17 amino acids. Germline V CDR1 and CDR2: MRHNA, SNTAGT. The CDR3, as DNA: TGTGCCAGCAGTCCCGCCGGGATAGCGGGGGGCCAAGAGACCCAGTACTTC. Translating it yields CASSPAGIAGGQETQYF.

The chain carries TRBV28 and TRBJ1-1; D not certain. V was trimmed by 2 bases and J by 7 bases, leaving 5 bases between them. The V gene's germline CDR1 is MDHEN and CDR2 SYDVKM. The CDR3 loop spans 11 amino acids. The CDR3 here is CASSLAREAFF. CDR3 DNA: TGTGCCAGCAGTTTAGCCCGTGAAGCTTTCTTT.

This clone showed up many times. The chain couples TRBV18 to TRBJ2-1, with D perhaps matching TRBD1 (5 bases). V lost 6 bases, J lost 9 bases, and 12 bases lay in between. The V gene's germline CDR1 is KGHSH and CDR2 LQKENI. The length of the CDR3 is 12 residues. The DNA of the CDR3 is TGTGCCAGCTCTTCTCAGGGTGGTGAGCAGTTCTTC. Amino acid sequence: CASSSQGGEQFF.

The chain links TRBV2 to TRBJ1-3, with 10 bases that match TRBD1. Germline values: CDR1 SNHLY, CDR2 FYNNEI. The CDR3 sequence is 15 residues long. After removal of 5 bases from V and 4 bases from J, the junction contained 5 bases not matched to a gene. This CDR3 reads CASSRDRGPGNTIYF. The CDR3 region has the DNA TGTGCCAGCAGTCGGGACAGGGGTCCAGGAAACACCATATATTTT. The full variable domain, in which reference TRBV2 and TRBJ1-3 provide the parts outside the CDR3, is EPEVTQTPSHQVTQMGQEVILRCVPISNHLYFYWYRQILGQKVEFLVSFYNNEISEKSEIFDDQFSVERPDGSNFTLKIRSTKLEDSAMYFCASSRDRGPGNTIYFGEGSWLTVV.

V usage is TRBV6-1 and J usage is TRBJ1-2; TRBD1 matches at 8 bases. V dropped 1 base and J dropped 6; count of bases not matched to a gene: 4. The CDR3 has 14 residues. Germline V CDR1 and CDR2: MNHNS, SASEGT. In nucleotides, the CDR3 is TGTGCCAGCAGTGAAGGGACAGGGAATGATGGCTACACCTTC. Its protein is CASSEGTGNDGYTF.

V gene TRBV29-1 combines with J gene TRBJ1-2; 8 nucleotides agree with TRBD1. The germline gives CDR1 SQVTM, CDR2 ANQGSEA. V was clipped by 3 bases and J by 4 bases; unmatched bases: 16. The CDR3 is 17 residues long. Written as DNA, the CDR3 is TGCAGCGTTGATGTGGGGTTCGACCGAGGACAGGGCTATGGCTACACCTTC. It codes for CSVDVGFDRGQGYGYTF.